This T cell receptor beta chain was sequenced during a study of regulatory T cells in long-lasting Graves disease. Time point in this sample: newly diagnosed GD, antithyroid drugs for less than 3 months. From PBMCs, RNA was extracted and then used to make the TCR library. American Thyroid Association guidelines defined Graves' disease diagnosis. EDTA tubes were used for drawing nine milliliters of peripheral blood. Study-level results: Whereas new patients shared 950 to 1,000 public clonotypes, persistent patients shared more, at about 3,000. Small numbers of samples may have cut accuracy.

This clonotype was counted ten times or more. Its antigen is unknown. In building TCR beta libraries, iRepertoire HTBI primers were used together with Arm-PCR of CDR3 regions. MiXCR, run by TCRdb on the multiplex PCR reads, gives a single entry per CDR3 protein. This sample carries about 240,000 distinct CDR3 sequences, 20% of them seen once, and the ten largest clones take approximately 14%. Trimming left V 0 bases short and J 1 base short, with 1 base between. CDR3 length: 12 amino acids. Germline-derived CDR1 and CDR2 are SGDLS and YYNGEE. The receptor's source is a female donor with Graves disease. The specimen was peripheral blood mononuclear cells (PBMCs), collected at new diagnosis, from a patient treated with antithyroid drugs. This sequence joins TRBV9 and TRBJ1-1; D call uncertain. The DNA of the CDR3 is TGTGCCAGCAGCGTAGCGAACACTGAAGCTTTCTTT. Translated, it gives CASSVANTEAFF.